These T cell receptor beta chains were read from a single sample in a study of identifying expanded T cells in peripheral blood. Assay: immunoSEQ multiplex PCR; the TCRdb copy retains only in-frame clones and omits some. The table includes 70,000 or so clones, roughly nine tenths detected once. Sequences were obtained from blood. These receptor sequences come from a person between 18 and 75 years old in good health. CDR3s include the opening cysteine and the closing phenylalanine or tryptophan. D genes are given only for firm matches. Expanded clones are given a class, and other clones once, few, many or no size at all.

v_gene	abundance	d_gene	j_gene	CDR3aa	CDR3nt
TRBV19	.	TRBD1	TRBJ1-2	CASRGQGTYGYTF	TGTGCCAGTAGGGGACAGGGGACCTATGGCTACACCTTC
TRBV19	.	TRBD1	TRBJ1-2	CASSAGQAVSNYGYTF	TGTGCCAGTAGTGCGGGACAGGCGGTCTCTAACTATGGCTACACCTTC
TRBV28	.	.	TRBJ2-6	CAIRDGQRSGANVLTF	TGTGCCATCCGGGACGGCCAACGGTCTGGGGCCAACGTCCTGACTTTC
TRBV6-6	.	.	TRBJ1-5	CASSYTGEGNQPQHF	TGTGCCAGCAGTTACACAGGTGAGGGGAATCAGCCCCAGCATTTT
TRBV28	.	.	TRBJ1-3	CASSQGALGNTIYF	TGTGCCAGCAGTCAAGGGGCCCTCGGAAACACCATATATTTT
TRBV7-3	.	.	TRBJ2-7	CASSLVPGYEQYF	TGTGCCAGCAGCTTAGTTCCCGGCTACGAGCAGTACTTC
TRBV9	.	.	TRBJ2-3	CASSPQTDTDTQYF	TGTGCCAGCAGCCCTCAGACTGACACAGATACGCAGTATTTT
TRBV4-3	.	.	TRBJ2-7	CASSQETSSYEQYF	TGCGCCAGCAGCCAAGAAACTAGCTCCTACGAGCAGTACTTC
TRBV7-2	.	TRBD1	TRBJ1-4	CASSPRQGAVEKLFF	TGTGCCAGCAGCCCGCGACAGGGCGCAGTTGAAAAACTGTTTTTT
TRBV4-1	.	.	TRBJ2-5	CASSRLGDQETQYF	TGCGCCAGCAGCCGCCTGGGGGATCAAGAGACCCAGTACTTC
TRBV2	.	TRBD1	TRBJ2-5	CASSEWYPVGGQGRKETQYF	TGTGCCAGCAGTGAATGGTATCCGGTAGGGGGACAGGGAAGAAAAGAGACCCAGTACTTC
TRBV6-6	once	.	TRBJ1-2	CASSYDRNYGYTF	TGTGCCAGCAGTTACGACAGGAACTATGGCTACACCTTC
TRBV5-1	.	.	TRBJ2-1	CASSLEQIGEQFF	TGCGCCAGCAGCTTGGAACAGATAGGTGAGCAGTTCTTC
TRBV5-6	.	.	TRBJ2-5	CASSLGGFKRETQYF	TGTGCCAGCAGCTTGGGGGGGTTCAAACGAGAGACCCAGTACTTC
TRBV5-1	.	.	TRBJ1-4	CASSLRAQSTNEKLFF	TGCGCCAGCAGCTTGAGGGCTCAATCAACTAATGAAAAACTGTTTTTT
TRBV15	.	.	TRBJ2-5	CATSRVRGPGETQYF	TGTGCCACCAGCAGAGTCCGGGGGCCGGGAGAGACCCAGTACTTC
TRBV5-4	.	.	TRBJ1-3	CASSLDQGAGNTIYF	TGTGCCAGCAGCTTGGATCAGGGAGCTGGAAACACCATATATTTT
TRBV7-2	.	.	TRBJ1-1	CASSPNRMNTEAFF	TGTGCCAGCAGCCCAAACCGTATGAACACTGAAGCTTTCTTT
TRBV27	.	TRBD1	TRBJ1-1	CASSLTGGLNTEAFF	TGTGCCAGCAGTTTGACAGGGGGCCTGAACACTGAAGCTTTCTTT
TRBV29-1	.	TRBD1	TRBJ2-3	CSVPRGQGHTDTQYF	TGCAGCGTTCCCAGGGGGCAGGGACACACAGATACGCAGTATTTT
TRBV4-3	.	TRBD2	TRBJ2-7	CASSQLAGASEQYF	TGCGCCAGCAGCCAACTAGCGGGAGCCTCCGAGCAGTACTTC
TRBV5-4	once	.	TRBJ2-1	CASSLGGTANEQFF	TGTGCCAGCAGCTTGGGGGGCACGGCCAATGAGCAGTTCTTC
TRBV11-3	.	.	TRBJ2-3	CASSFEGGTDTQYF	TGTGCCAGCAGCTTTGAGGGGGGAACAGATACGCAGTATTTT
TRBV27	.	TRBD1	TRBJ2-7	CASSYVPGQGLHEQYF	TGTGCCAGCAGTTACGTACCGGGACAGGGGCTCCACGAGCAGTACTTC
TRBV4-3	.	TRBD2	TRBJ2-2	CASSQTVAGLNTGELFF	TGCGCCAGCAGCCAAACTGTAGCGGGATTGAACACCGGGGAGCTGTTTTTT
TRBV2	.	.	TRBJ1-1	CASNLKGGDTEAFF	TGTGCCAGCAATCTAAAGGGAGGGGACACTGAAGCTTTCTTT
TRBV13	.	TRBD1	TRBJ1-1	CASSRPQLDRVSTEAFF	TGTGCCAGCAGCCGACCCCAACTAGACAGGGTGAGCACTGAAGCTTTCTTT
TRBV18	.	TRBD2	TRBJ2-1	CASSPLGTSGGHNEQFF	TGTGCCAGCTCACCACTGGGAACTAGCGGGGGTCACAATGAGCAGTTCTTC